The sequence of this T cell receptor (beta chain) was determined in a study of cytomegalovirus exposure and HLA in healthy donors. Study-wide points: Links to common viral pathogens appeared, in a later analysis, for several of the most significant clusters. Analysis was carried out at a later point, and it linked a missense DCLRE1C variant to TCR beta V- and J-gene trimming.

The ends were cut back, 5 bases at V and 5 bases at J, with 18 bases in the middle. The CDR3 is made up of 15 amino acids. Per the germline V gene, CDR1 is LNHDA and CDR2 is SQIVND (reference sequence). Use of 60 Vbeta and 13 Jbeta primers characterized the PCR. Data came from immunoSEQ multiplex PCR; TCRdb stores just in-frame clones and leaves some out. The table has hundreds of thousands of clones, almost 85% seen once; the top ten hold approximately 0.62%. A word on this clone: No antigen is known for it.

The source is a middle-aged woman in good health and CMV-seronegative. J is TRBJ1-1 and V is TRBV19, with D perhaps matching TRBD1 (5 bases). The specimen sequenced was PBMCs. CDR3 amino acids: CASSGAGLFGTEAFF. The CDR3 DNA follows: TGTGCCAGTAGTGGGGCAGGCCTCTTTGGGACTGAAGCTTTCTTT. The complete variable domain, with remaining parts taken from reference TRBV19 and TRBJ1-1, reads DGGITQSPKYLFRKEGQNVTLSCEQNLNHDAMYWYRQDPGQGLRLIYYSQIVNDFQKGDIAEGYSVSREKKESFPLTVTSAQKNPTAFYLCASSGAGLFGTEAFFGQGTRLTVV.